Listed below are T cell receptor beta chains from one sample, sequenced in a study of CD4 T cells in relation to SARS-CoV-2 and coronaviruses. Sequenced by immunoSEQ multiplex PCR; TCRdb stores in-frame clones only, minus some. Among tens of thousands of clones listed, 60% to 85% were seen once. No cognate antigen is known for these TCRs. The specimen sequenced was CD4+ T cells from PBMCs, cultured in vitro. These TCRs come from a human donor in good health. Both conserved end residues are part of each CDR3. The D gene is left open where the match is weak. The size field is filled for only some rows; it gives once, few, many or a size class.

DNA	CDR3	size	D	J	V
TGTGCCAGCAGCCCCACTGGGAGCGCGGGAAACACCATATATTTT	CASSPTGSAGNTIYF	-	-	TRBJ1-3	TRBV5-4
TGTGCCAGCAGTGAACTCGTAGGAAACACCATATATTTT	CASSELVGNTIYF	once	-	TRBJ1-3	TRBV6-1
TGTGCCAGCAGTGCCTACACCGGGAACACTGAAGCTTTCTTT	CASSAYTGNTEAFF	few	-	TRBJ1-1	TRBV2
TGCGCCAGCAGCCTAAATGGGGTGCCGGAGACCCAGTACTTC	CASSLNGVPETQYF	-	-	TRBJ2-5	TRBV5-1
TGTGCCAGCACAGGTCCCGGGAACACTGAAGCTTTCTTT	CASTGPGNTEAFF	few	-	TRBJ1-1	TRBV6-5
TGTGCCAGTAGTATAGTTAGGGGGGGGAATGAGCAGTTCTTC	CASSIVRGGNEQFF	-	-	TRBJ2-1	TRBV19
TGTGCCAGCAGCCCGTACCAGGGGGACAGGGGACTCTATGGCTACACCTTC	CASSPYQGDRGLYGYTF	-	TRBD1	TRBJ1-2	TRBV9
TGTGCCAGCAGCTGGGGACCCGGGGGCACTAATGAAAAACTGTTTTTT	CASSWGPGGTNEKLFF	-	-	TRBJ1-4	TRBV5-4
TGCGCCAGCAAACTTCTAACTAGCGGCTCCTACAATGAGCAGTTCTTC	CASKLLTSGSYNEQFF	-	TRBD2	TRBJ2-1	TRBV5-1
TGCGCCAGCAGCTTGGCCGGCAGGGATCAAGAAGGCTACACCTTC	CASSLAGRDQEGYTF	medium-sized	-	TRBJ1-2	TRBV5-1
TGTGCCAGCTCGCCAGGCCATGGGAACACCGGGGAGCTGTTTTTT	CASSPGHGNTGELFF	-	-	TRBJ2-2	TRBV18
TGTGCCAGTAGTATCCTTGGACAGGGGGGCAATGAGCAGTTCTTC	CASSILGQGGNEQFF	few	TRBD1	TRBJ2-1	TRBV19
TGTGCCAGCTCACCCGGGTGGGGGGGCGAACAGCCCCAGCATTTT	CASSPGWGGEQPQHF	-	-	TRBJ1-5	TRBV18
TGTGCCTGGAGTGAAGGAGCGGCCCTCACAGATACGCAGTATTTT	CAWSEGAALTDTQYF	-	-	TRBJ2-3	TRBV30
TGTGCCAGCAGCATCTCCGGGGGAACTGAAGCTTTCTTT	CASSISGGTEAFF	once	-	TRBJ1-1	TRBV7-9
TGTGCCAGTAGTAGGTTAGCGGGAGGATGGAGCTCCTACAATGAGCAGTTCTTC	CASSRLAGGWSSYNEQFF	-	TRBD2	TRBJ2-1	TRBV19
TGTGCCAGCAGCCTTACAGCTAGCTCTGGAAACACCATATATTTT	CASSLTASSGNTIYF	few	-	TRBJ1-3	TRBV7-9
TGTGCCAGTAGTATGGGGGGAGGGCCGGACACCGGGGAGCTGTTTTTT	CASSMGGGPDTGELFF	-	TRBD2	TRBJ2-2	TRBV19
TGTGCCTGGAGTAGGCGGACCACCGGGGAGCTGTTTTTT	CAWSRRTTGELFF	-	-	TRBJ2-2	TRBV30
TGCGCCAGCAGCGGGGGCCGCCCTAACGAAAATACGCAGTATTTT	CASSGGRPNENTQYF	once	-	TRBJ2-3	TRBV5-1
TGTGCCAGCGGCCAGGAGCTCTCTGGGGCCAACGTCCTGACTTTC	CASGQELSGANVLTF	medium-sized	-	TRBJ2-6	TRBV3-1/TRBV3-2
TGCAGTGCTAGAGTACATATTGAAGCTTTCTTT	CSARVHIEAFF	-	-	TRBJ1-1	TRBV20-1
TGTGCCAGCAGTTACTCGAGAGACTACGAGCAGTACTTC	CASSYSRDYEQYF	-	-	TRBJ2-7	TRBV6-5
TGTGCCAGCAGCGTTTCTTGGACAGTCCAAGAGACCCAGTACTTC	CASSVSWTVQETQYF	-	-	TRBJ2-5	TRBV9
TGCAGCGTTGATAACAGGGGGCTAGCGGGGGCAAACACAGATACGCAGTATTTT	CSVDNRGLAGANTDTQYF	-	-	TRBJ2-3	TRBV29-1
TGTGCCACCAGCAGAGGTGCAGGGGGCGCCGAAGATACGCAGTATTTT	CATSRGAGGAEDTQYF	-	TRBD1	TRBJ2-3	TRBV15
TGTGCCAGCAGTACCGAGGGAACATATGGCTACACCTTC	CASSTEGTYGYTF	-	-	TRBJ1-2	TRBV6-5
TGTGCCACCAGTCCAGGGGGGACAGTCAGGGCCTACGAGCAGTACTTC	CATSPGGTVRAYEQYF	-	-	TRBJ2-7	TRBV24-1
TGTGCCATCAGCGAGGACAGGGGGCATCCCTACACCTTC	CAISEDRGHPYTF	-	TRBD1	TRBJ1-2	TRBV10-3
TGTGCCAGCAGCTTAGAGGGCCTCTCTGGAAACACCATATATTTT	CASSLEGLSGNTIYF	-	-	TRBJ1-3	TRBV7-9
TGTGCCAGCAGCTCCCGACAGGTCTACAATGAGCAGTTCTTC	CASSSRQVYNEQFF	-	-	TRBJ2-1	TRBV5-6
TGTGCCAGCAGTCTCACCTATCTAGCGCCTAACGAGCAGTACTTC	CASSLTYLAPNEQYF	-	-	TRBJ2-7	TRBV27
TGTGCCAGCAGTGAAGCCATATTGGCAGGGGCCAACGTCCTGACTTTC	CASSEAILAGANVLTF	-	-	TRBJ2-6	TRBV2
TGCGCCAGCAGCTTGGTTGGGGGGGACACCGGGGAGCTGTTTTTT	CASSLVGGDTGELFF	-	TRBD2	TRBJ2-2	TRBV5-1
TGCGCCAGCAGACGGGGACAGGACAACACCGGGGAGCTGTTTTTT	CASRRGQDNTGELFF	once	TRBD1	TRBJ2-2	TRBV10-2
TGTGCCAGCAGCAAAGTATCACTCCACAACGAGCAGTTCTTC	CASSKVSLHNEQFF	-	-	TRBJ2-1	TRBV21-1
TGTGCCAGCAGCGGCCGACAGTCGCCGAACACTGAAGCTTTCTTT	CASSGRQSPNTEAFF	-	-	TRBJ1-1	TRBV7-2
TGTGCCAGCAGCCAAACCTACAATCAGCCCCAGCATTTT	CASSQTYNQPQHF	few	-	TRBJ1-5	TRBV7-8
TGTGCCAGCAGTTTGATTAGCAGGGGCAGCCAGCCCCAGCATTTT	CASSLISRGSQPQHF	-	-	TRBJ1-5	TRBV27
TGTGCCAGCAATCGGGACTCGGTGGGCAATCAGCCCCAGCATTTT	CASNRDSVGNQPQHF	few	-	TRBJ1-5	TRBV2
TGTGCCACCAGTGATTCGGCCCCAGGGGGCCAGGACGAGCAGTACTTC	CATSDSAPGGQDEQYF	once	TRBD1	TRBJ2-7	TRBV24-1
TGTGCCAGTAGTGTAGGGGAGAGTGGCTACACCTTC	CASSVGESGYTF	-	-	TRBJ1-2	TRBV19
TGTGCCAGCAGCCTTCCGGCTGGAAACACCATATATTTT	CASSLPAGNTIYF	-	-	TRBJ1-3	TRBV5-6
TGTGCTAGTGGTTTGCCTTCCCGCTCACCCCTCCACTTT	CASGLPSRSPLHF	-	-	TRBJ1-6	TRBV12-5
TGCAGCGCTGAGGTTAACTATGGCTACACCTTC	CSAEVNYGYTF	-	-	TRBJ1-2	TRBV29-1
TGTGCCAGTAGTAGACAGGGTGGCAATCAGCCCCAGCATTTT	CASSRQGGNQPQHF	-	TRBD1	TRBJ1-5	TRBV19
TGTGCCAGCAGCCAAGATACCGTGAATCAGCCCCAGCATTTT	CASSQDTVNQPQHF	-	-	TRBJ1-5	TRBV3-1/TRBV3-2
TGTGCCAGCAGCTGGGTTCCAGGGAATGGCTACACCTTC	CASSWVPGNGYTF	-	-	TRBJ1-2	TRBV5-6
TGTGCCAGCAGTCCACGAACAGGGGGGTATGGCGGCTACACCTTC	CASSPRTGGYGGYTF	-	TRBD1	TRBJ1-2	TRBV6-5
TGCGCCAGCAGCTCCGGAGACAGGGCCCACGAGCAGTACTTC	CASSSGDRAHEQYF	-	TRBD1	TRBJ2-7	TRBV5-1
TGTGCCAGCAGGGTAACACAGTCGAGGGGCTACACCTTC	CASRVTQSRGYTF	few	-	TRBJ1-2	TRBV12-3/TRBV12-4
TGTGCCAGCAGTTTTGGCGAGGGAGCTTTCTTT	CASSFGEGAFF	-	-	TRBJ1-1	TRBV12-3/TRBV12-4
TGTGCCAGTAGTATCGGGCAGTCGGGGGGCAATGAGCAGTTCTTC	CASSIGQSGGNEQFF	-	TRBD2	TRBJ2-1	TRBV19
TGTGCCAGCAGTGAGAGGGAAGCTTACACCAAAAAGACCGGGAACGCCGGGGAGCTGTTTTTT	CASSEREAYTKKTGNAGELFF	-	-	TRBJ2-2	TRBV2
TGTGCCAGCAGTGACGGAGGTGACACTGAAGCTTTCTTT	CASSDGGDTEAFF	-	-	TRBJ1-1	TRBV12-3/TRBV12-4
TGCGCCAGCAGCGGTGGGGAGTCTGGAAACACCATATATTTT	CASSGGESGNTIYF	-	-	TRBJ1-3	TRBV5-1
TGTGCCAGCAGCCACTTGACAGGGGAGGGGGAGACCCAGTACTTC	CASSHLTGEGETQYF	-	-	TRBJ2-5	TRBV3-1/TRBV3-2
TGTGCCAACCCAAGACAGGGGGGGAGGGATGGTTCACCCCTCCACTTT	CANPRQGGRDGSPLHF	-	TRBD1	TRBJ1-6	TRBV28
TGTGCCAGCAGCAACGAGGGAGCTCGCACCGGGGAGCTGTTTTTT	CASSNEGARTGELFF	-	-	TRBJ2-2	TRBV7-3